Below, 12 T cell receptor beta chains from the same sample are listed, as sequenced in a study of T cell responses to AZD1222 COVID-19 vaccine. Generated by immunoSEQ multiplex PCR, the TCRdb table keeps only in-frame clones and is missing some. The repertoire holds roughly 140,000 clones, with under 95% as singletons. The sample here was peripheral blood, taken on day 0 of AZD1222 vaccination. The receptors derive from an adult in good health.

This rearrangement joins TRBV5-6 to TRBJ1-5; 7 bases agree with TRBD1. Germline lookup yields CDR1 SGHDT and CDR2 YYEEEE. The CDR3 sequence is 15 residues long. The V segment lost 4 bases and the J segment 4 bases; nucleotides outside the gene matches: 8. CDR3 sequence reads: CASSLQGLSNQPQHF. CDR3 DNA: TGTGCCAGCAGCCTACAGGGGTTATCAAATCAGCCCCAGCATTTT.

The chain couples TRBV7-9 to TRBJ2-1; D call uncertain. Trimming cost V 5 bases and J 9 bases, with 8 bases left between them. The CDR3 is 11 residues long. Per the germline V gene, CDR1 is SEHNR and CDR2 is FQNEAQ (reference sequence). The CDR3 spells CASSPLGEQFF. The CDR3 DNA reads as TGTGCCAGCAGCCCACTGGGTGAGCAGTTCTTC.

The chain employs TRBV12-3 or TRBV12-4 and TRBJ2-7; D possibly corresponds to TRBD1 (6 bases). This CDR3 is 13 amino acids long. Between the trimmed V and J ends, which lost 3 bases and 3 bases, there was a span of 9 bases. The CDR3: CASSLGARYEQYF. DNA of the CDR3: TGTGCCAGCAGTTTGGGGGCACGCTACGAGCAGTACTTC.

The V gene is TRBV11-2, the J gene TRBJ1-4; unclear D gene. The V gene lost 0 bases and the J gene lost 4 bases, with 18 bases spanning the gap. The CDR3 spans 18 residues. Germline-derived CDR1 and CDR2 are SGHAT and FQNNGV. The CDR3 coding sequence is TGTGCCAGCAGCTTAGATATGACGTTGGGGTGGAATAATGAAAAACTGTTTTTT. It codes for CASSLDMTLGWNNEKLFF. The full variable domain, its missing parts supplied by reference TRBV11-2 and TRBJ1-4, is EAGVAQSPRYKIIEKRQSVAFWCNPISGHATLYWYQQILGQGPKLLIQFQNNGVVDDSQLPKDRFSAERLKGVDSTLKIQPAKLEDSAVYLCASSLDMTLGWNNEKLFFGSGTQLSVL.

This clone was counted a single time. V and J are TRBV11-2 and TRBJ2-7; unclear D gene. Trimming left V 4 bases short and J 0 bases short, with 10 bases between. CDR1 is SGHAT and CDR2 is FQNNGV in the germline V gene. This CDR3 spans 14 amino acids. CDR3 nucleotide sequence: TGTGCCAGCAGCTCTGGGTTCAGCTCCTACGAGCAGTACTTC. Its translation is CASSSGFSSYEQYF.

This chain links TRBV30 with TRBJ2-1; D is unresolved. Trimming stripped 1 base from V and 10 bases from J, with 8 bases between. CDR3 size: 11 residues. Germline V gene lookup returns CDR1 GTSNPN and CDR2 SVGIG (reference sequence). The CDR3 coding sequence is TGTGCCTGGAGTGACGATCGGGAGCAGTTCTTC. It specifies CAWSDDREQFF. The entire variable domain, with the rest obtained from reference TRBV30 and TRBJ2-1, is as follows: SQTIHQWPATLVQPVGSPLSLECTVEGTSNPNLYWYRQAAGRGLQLLFYSVGIGQISSEVPQNLSASRPQDRQFILSSKKLLLSDSGFYLCAWSDDREQFFGPGTRLTVL.

V gene TRBV19 combines with J gene TRBJ2-7; D is undetermined. With 7 bases removed from V and 3 bases from J, the gap between germline ends came to 13 bases. The CDR3 loop spans 13 amino acids. CDR1 is LNHDA, CDR2 SQIVND, per germline (reference sequence). The CDR3 protein is CASNNRVGYEQYF. The DNA of the CDR3 is TGTGCCAGTAACAATCGGGTGGGCTACGAGCAGTACTTC.

The chain carries TRBV28 and TRBJ1-1; D not certain. Trimming pared 5 bases from V and 1 base from J, leaving 11 bases between. CDR3 size: 14 residues. Per the germline V gene, CDR1 is MDHEN and CDR2 is SYDVKM. This CDR3 is CASSPSWRNTEAFF. The CDR3 nucleotides are TGTGCCAGCAGTCCATCCTGGCGGAACACTGAAGCTTTCTTT.

This clone appeared a few times. The V call is TRBV7-9, the J call TRBJ2-1; D uncertain. Germline V gives CDR1 SEHNR, CDR2 FQNEAQ (reference sequence). CDR3 length: 13 amino acids. V was clipped by 3 bases and J by 4 bases, with 7 bases between them. The CDR3 here is CASSFRQYNEQFF. CDR3 DNA sequence: TGTGCCAGCAGCTTCCGTCAGTACAATGAGCAGTTCTTC. The entire variable domain, with the rest obtained from reference TRBV7-9 and TRBJ2-1, is as follows: DTGVSQNPRHKITKRGQNVTFRCDPISEHNRLYWYRQTLGQGPEFLTYFQNEAQLEKSRLLSDRFSAERPKGSFSTLEIQRTEQGDSAMYLCASSFRQYNEQFFGPGTRLTVL.

The V call is TRBV4-1, the J call TRBJ2-2, with TRBD1 matching over 8 bases. This CDR3 contains 18 residues. V shed 1 base, J shed 2 bases, and the junction held 9 bases outside the gene matches. The germline V gene has CDR1 MGHRA and CDR2 YSYEKL. In DNA, the CDR3 is TGCGCCAGCAGCCAAGTTTTAGGACAGGGTCTCAACACCGGGGAGCTGTTTTTT. Protein sequence: CASSQVLGQGLNTGELFF.

The chain employs TRBV19 and TRBJ1-1, with 11 nucleotides matching TRBD1. The germline gives CDR1 LNHDA, CDR2 SQIVND (reference sequence). J was trimmed by 2 bases and V by 5 bases; bases with no gene match: 4. This CDR3 has 15 residues. The CDR3 loop reads CASSSWTGGNTEAFF. DNA for the CDR3: TGTGCCAGTAGTTCCTGGACAGGGGGCAACACTGAAGCTTTCTTT.

The CDR3 sequence: CASSLQAGGYTIYF. The CDR3 region has the DNA TGTGCCAGCAGTTTACAGGCAGGGGGCTACACCATATATTTT. V gene TRBV28 combines with J gene TRBJ1-3; TRBD1 aligns across 8 bases. Germline assignment: CDR1 MDHEN and CDR2 SYDVKM. V lost 2 bases, J lost 8 bases, and 5 bases stayed unmatched. The CDR3 has 14 residues.